This T cell receptor (beta chain) was captured in a study of STAT5B mutations in CD4+ large granular lymphocyte leukemia. Sequencing used immunoSEQ multiplex PCR; TCRdb keeps in-frame clones, though not all of them. The profile shows 34,000 or so clones, roughly 80% of them singletons. A word on this clone: Its antigen is still unknown.

The CDR3 consists of 13 residues. Germline assignment: CDR1 MNHNS and CDR2 SASEGT. Trimming left V 8 bases short and J 7 bases short, with 15 bases between. Broader study findings: Top patient clones used TRBV06 genes more often: 8/27 versus 2/35 in controls.

This receptor was identified in a human donor in good health. Material: CD4+ T cells from blood buffy coats. The V gene is TRBV6-1, the J gene TRBJ2-1, with D perhaps matching TRBD1 (5 bases). The CDR3 sequence is CASQGRSMNEQFF. The CDR3, as DNA: TGTGCCAGCCAGGGCCGTAGTATGAATGAGCAGTTCTTC.